Below, 19 T cell receptor beta chains from the same sample are listed, as sequenced in a study of PD-1 blockade in classical Hodgkin lymphoma. Every patient was affected by relapse after autologous stem cell transplantation, while exposure to brentuximab vedotin was not uniform. Clones were sequenced by immunoSEQ multiplex PCR, and TCRdb holds only the in-frame ones, with some missing. The sample holds about 97,000 clones, approximately 80% seen once. The sequencing here drew on peripheral blood mononuclear cells (PBMCs), taken at baseline. These receptors all stem from a human donor with classical Hodgkin lymphoma.

This clone was counted a single time. The V call is TRBV6-1, the J call TRBJ2-3; 9 bases fit TRBD2. The CDR3 has 15 amino acids. Trimming at V came to 6 bases and at J to 4 bases, leaving 8 bases not matched to a gene. CDR1 MNHNS and CDR2 SASEGT come from the germline V gene. CDR3 DNA sequence: TGTGCCAGCAGGAGGGTAGCGGGAGTCGCAGATACGCAGTATTTT. Residues: CASRRVAGVADTQYF.

Notes on this clone: One end of the junction is discordant with germline, which a read error may explain. This sequence joins TRBV5-1 and TRBJ2-1, with 7 bases matching TRBD2. The CDR3 length is 16 residues. Germline V CDR1 and CDR2: SGHRS, YFSETQ. DNA for the CDR3: TGCGCCAGCAGCCCCCATGGGAGGGATGTGTACAGTGAGCAGTTCTTC. Translation: CASSPHGRDVYSEQFF.

This clone was observed a single time. The J gene is TRBJ2-3, the V gene TRBV7-2; D is ambiguous. Germline loops: CDR1 SGHTA, CDR2 FQGNSA. CDR3 length: 12 amino acids. V was clipped by 3 bases and J by 2 bases, with 3 bases between them. CDR3 coding DNA: TGTGCCAGCAGCTTCGCCACAGATACGCAGTATTTT. It translates to CASSFATDTQYF.

This clone was recorded a few times. This chain uses TRBV6-5 with TRBJ1-2; D ambiguous. The CDR3 runs to 13 residues. The ends were cut back, 2 bases at V and 1 base at J, with 5 bases in the middle. From germline, CDR1 is MNHEY and CDR2 SVGAGI. Written as DNA, the CDR3 is TGTGCCAGCAGTTACGAACATAACTATGGCTACACCTTC. This gives the protein CASSYEHNYGYTF.

The genes are TRBV7-9 and TRBJ1-1; 7 bases fit TRBD1. The ends lost 3 bases at V and 5 bases at J; junction bases unmatched: 3. CDR3 length equals 13 residues. The germline V gene encodes CDR1 SEHNR and CDR2 FQNEAQ (reference sequence). The CDR3: CASSLGQSTEAFF. As DNA, the CDR3 is TGTGCCAGCAGCTTGGGACAGTCTACTGAAGCTTTCTTT.

This chain joins TRBV30 and TRBJ2-3; possibly TRBD1 for D (6 bases). The germline V and J ends were trimmed by 0 bases and 1 base, with 14 bases remaining between them. The CDR3 contains 16 residues. Germline-derived CDR1 and CDR2 are GTSNPN and SVGIG (reference sequence). The CDR3 region is CAWSVGQSPGTDTQYF. Written as DNA, the CDR3 is TGTGCCTGGAGTGTTGGACAGTCCCCCGGCACAGATACGCAGTATTTT.

The V gene is TRBV19, the J gene TRBJ1-5, with D possibly matching TRBD1 (5 bases). CDR1 and CDR2 (germline): LNHDA, SQIVND (reference sequence). The CDR3 covers 14 residues. V was pared by 3 bases and J by 7 bases, with 13 bases between. CDR3 coding DNA: TGTGCCAGTAGTATTTTCGGGGGAATGCAGCCCCAGCATTTT. This sequence encodes CASSIFGGMQPQHF.

The CDR3 DNA reads as TGTGCCATCAGCTCCGGGGGCACAGATACGCAGTATTTT. Its translation: CAISSGGTDTQYF. This chain uses TRBV10-3 with TRBJ2-3; D possibly corresponds to TRBD2 (5 bases). Trimming pared 6 bases from V and 1 base from J, leaving 8 bases between. In germline, CDR1 is ENHRY, CDR2 SYGVKD. This CDR3 is built from 13 residues.

J is TRBJ2-2 and V is TRBV2, with 9 bases fitting TRBD1. CDR1 is SNHLY and CDR2 is FYNNEI in the germline V gene. The length of the CDR3 is 15 residues. V shed 7 bases and J 1 base; nucleotides not matched to a gene: 4. The CDR3 loop reads CASIPGQGNTGELFF. CDR3 in DNA: TGTGCCAGCATTCCGGGACAGGGGAACACCGGGGAGCTGTTTTTT.

As for this clone: One junction end does not reproduce the germline sequence, and a read error may be involved. The chain combines TRBV28 with TRBJ2-1; the D gene is possibly TRBD2 (6 bases). This CDR3 region has 15 residues. The germline gives CDR1 MDHEN, CDR2 SYDVKM. In nucleotides, the CDR3 is TGTGCCAGCAGCCCCGACGGGAGAGCCTATAATGAGCAGTTCTTC. It encodes CASSPDGRAYNEQFF.

This chain links TRBV6-6 with TRBJ2-1, with 9 bases that match TRBD2. Germline V lookup: CDR1 MNHNY, CDR2 SVGAGI (reference sequence). This CDR3 contains 16 residues. The V segment lost 2 bases and the J segment 8 bases; nucleotides outside the gene matches: 10. CDR3 DNA sequence: TGTGCCAGCAGTTACACTGGTAGCGGGAGTGCGGATGAGCAGTTCTTC. Translation: CASSYTGSGSADEQFF.

V gene TRBV19 combines with J gene TRBJ1-3; D ambiguous. CDR3 length equals 17 residues. Germline V gene data show CDR1 as LNHDA and CDR2 as SQIVND (reference sequence). V was shortened by 6 bases and J by 0 bases, with 18 bases between the two germline ends. The DNA for the CDR3 is TGTGCCAGTAGCCTTGGGAGAACAGCTTACTCTGGAAACACCATATATTTT. The encoded protein is CASSLGRTAYSGNTIYF.

The chain recombines TRBV6-1 with TRBJ2-7; D unresolved. Trimming left V 4 bases short and J 1 base short, with 8 bases between. Germline values: CDR1 MNHNS, CDR2 SASEGT. There are 13 residues in the CDR3. DNA for the CDR3: TGTGCCAGCAGTGCTCCAGGATCCTACGAGCAGTACTTC. It translates to CASSAPGSYEQYF.

This sequence joins TRBV5-4 and TRBJ2-7, with 9 bases fitting TRBD2. CDR1 is SGHNT and CDR2 is YYREEE in the germline V gene (reference sequence). The CDR3 length is 16 residues. V was pared by 0 bases and J by 5 bases, with 9 bases of the junction left unmatched. The CDR3 loop is CASSLGASGTQDEQYF. The CDR3 DNA reads TGTGCCAGCAGCTTGGGGGCTAGCGGGACCCAGGACGAGCAGTACTTC.

The chain links TRBV7-2 to TRBJ2-5; the D is unclear. Germline CDR1 SGHTA, CDR2 FQGNSA. The CDR3 is made up of 13 amino acids. V shed 5 bases and J shed 5 bases, with 12 bases lying between them. The CDR3 loop is CASSLRTMETQYF. In DNA form, the CDR3 reads TGTGCCAGCAGCCTTAGAACCATGGAGACCCAGTACTTC.

The CDR3 region has the DNA TGTGCCAGCAGAGTAGGGACAGCTTACGAGCAGTACTTC. It codes for CASRVGTAYEQYF. This chain joins TRBV27 and TRBJ2-7, with 7 bases lining up with TRBD1. The CDR3 spans 13 residues. Trimming took 6 bases from V and 4 from J; bases not matched to a gene: 6. CDR1 and CDR2 from the germline V gene are MNHEY and SMNVEV (reference sequence).

The J gene is TRBJ1-5, the V gene TRBV2; 8 bases align to TRBD1. V lost 2 bases and J lost 7; bases outside the gene matches: 1. Germline-derived CDR1 and CDR2 are SNHLY and FYNNEI. CDR3 length: 13 residues. The CDR3 DNA follows: TGTGCCAGCAGTGAACACAGGGGGCAGCCCCAGCATTTT. Translation gives CASSEHRGQPQHF. The full variable domain, rest sourced from reference TRBV2 and TRBJ1-5, is EPEVTQTPSHQVTQMGQEVILRCVPISNHLYFYWYRQILGQKVEFLVSFYNNEISEKSEIFDDQFSVERPDGSNFTLKIRSTKLEDSAMYFCASSEHRGQPQHFGDGTRLSIL.

This clone came up many times. Written as DNA, the CDR3 is TGTGCCAGCAGCTTAAGGGGGAACACCGGGGAGCTGTTTTTT. Protein: CASSLRGNTGELFF. V is TRBV11-3 and J is TRBJ2-2; TRBD1 is a possible D gene (5 bases). Germline-derived CDR1 and CDR2 are SGHNT and YENEEA. V lost 2 bases and J 1 base, leaving 5 bases between the germline ends. The CDR3 extends over 14 amino acids.

V and J are TRBV12-5 and TRBJ2-7, with 7 nucleotides matching TRBD1. This CDR3 spans 17 amino acids. The germline CDR1 and CDR2 sequences are LGHNT and FRNRAP. V lost 2 bases, J lost 4 bases, and 14 bases stayed unmatched. CDR3 loop: CASGLRVPDRDGYEQYF. CDR3 DNA sequence: TGTGCTAGTGGTTTGAGGGTGCCTGACAGGGATGGGTACGAGCAGTACTTC.